This T cell receptor beta chain was captured by sequencing in a study of tumor and adjacent non-tumor tissue in lung cancer (dated by TCRdb to the late 2010s). Broadly, across the study: Patients with adenocarcinoma (around 13), squamous cell carcinoma (2) and small cell lung cancer (1) were included in the cohort. Among the roughly 15 patients, ages ranged from roughly 31 to 80 years, approximately 10 were men and 5 were women, and disease was TNM stage I to III. The study compared bulk TCRbeta repertoires between lung tumor tissue and matched distant non-tumor lung tissue from over twelve lung cancer patients. TCRbeta CDR3 sequencing was performed on thirty paired specimens, with one tumor sample and one normal lung sample collected per patient. Sequencing generated a total of some 130 million productive TCRbeta reads, averaging around 4.3 million reads per sample.

In the germline V gene, CDR1 corresponds to MNHNS and CDR2 to SASEGT. The CDR3 extends over 13 residues, inclusive of both ends. The CDR3 DNA has 39 bases and is translated from base 1. About this clonotype itself: What this receptor recognizes is not known. No conserved phenylalanine or tryptophan ends this CDR3, so it is likely a read error.

To prepare the library, multiplex PCR was applied. The reads were generated on an Illumina HiSeq 2500. TCRbeta libraries were constructed through three rounds of nested PCR with primers (Table S4) according to protocols modified from ARM-PCR. Before sequencing, PCR products in the 200-500 bp range were cut out of the gel and cleaned up using the QIAquick gel extraction kit. Turning to the authors' computational methods: Trimmomatic was used to clean the reads, FLASH was used to merge the reads into complete CDR3 sequences, and MiTCR was used to assign the reads to V(D)J germline segments. Clonal diversity was computed as the inverse Simpson's index with VDJtools. In-frame sequences without a premature stop codon were defined as productive reads. The raw public reads went through TCRdb reprocessing: fastp at Q25, MiXCR clone calling, in-frame beta chains kept. Entries that share a CDR3 protein sequence are merged under the most common genes and DNA. TCRdb, rather than the study authors, made the V and J calls. The sample table holds about 44,000 distinct CDR3 sequences, of which roughly 60% were seen once. The biggest ten clones account for 15% to 20% of the sample.

Points the paper makes about the study in general: With only roughly 14 patients in the cohort, the authors noted that larger samples and more detailed clinical data are needed. The methods do not name the sequencing platform or mention unique molecular identifiers. Because peripheral blood was not sequenced, blood TCRbeta repertoires in the lung cancer patients of the study were not examined. The top 100 clones made up a significantly larger cumulative share of the repertoire in normal lung than in tumor tissue. Tumor tissue showed significantly higher TCR diversity (inverse Simpson) than normal lung tissue, at roughly 390 vs 170 (P = 0.0075, Mann-Whitney U test). TCR diversity was significantly higher in younger patients, and greater tumor TCR diversity was associated with shorter overall survival and shorter disease-free survival.

Bulk unsorted tissue served as the source for RNA extraction, and RNA quality was assessed using a NanoDrop ND-1000 and an Agilent 2100. The normal lung samples consisted of distant non-tumor tissue collected more than 3 cm from the tumor edge. The donors were newly diagnosed lung cancer patients admitted for thoracic surgery in China from August to November 2014 who had not received prior chemotherapy. Patients with previous radiotherapy or chemotherapy, or with another concurrent cancer, were excluded from the study. Surgical tissue pieces of about 1-2.3 cm3 were preserved in RNAlater solution and were kept at -80 degrees C until use.

This clonotype was obtained from a woman aged 40-49 years with non-small cell lung cancer. The V and J segments used are TRBV6-1 and TRBJ1-5; the D gene assignment is ambiguous. Sequencing input: distant non-tumor lung tissue. The DNA reads TGTGCCAGCAGTGAAGGAGGAGGTCAGTCCCAGCATTGT. This codes for CASSEGGGQSQHC.